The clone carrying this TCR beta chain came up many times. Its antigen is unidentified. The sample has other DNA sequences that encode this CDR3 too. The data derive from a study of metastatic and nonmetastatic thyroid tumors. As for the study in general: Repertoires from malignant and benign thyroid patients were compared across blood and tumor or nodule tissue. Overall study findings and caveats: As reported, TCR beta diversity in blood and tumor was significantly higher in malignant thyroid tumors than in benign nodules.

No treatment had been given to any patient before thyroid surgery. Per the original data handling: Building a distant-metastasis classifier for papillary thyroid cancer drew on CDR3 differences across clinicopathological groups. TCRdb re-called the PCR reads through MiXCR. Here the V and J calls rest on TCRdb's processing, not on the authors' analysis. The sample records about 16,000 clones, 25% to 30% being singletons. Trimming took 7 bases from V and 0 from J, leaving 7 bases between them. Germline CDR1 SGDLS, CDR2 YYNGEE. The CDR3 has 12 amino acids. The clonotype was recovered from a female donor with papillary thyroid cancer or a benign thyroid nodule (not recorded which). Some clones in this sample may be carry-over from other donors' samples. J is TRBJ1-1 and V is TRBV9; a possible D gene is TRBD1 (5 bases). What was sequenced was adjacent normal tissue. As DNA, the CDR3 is TGTGCCAGCGGGGGACTGAACACTGAAGCTTTCTTT. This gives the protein CASGGLNTEAFF. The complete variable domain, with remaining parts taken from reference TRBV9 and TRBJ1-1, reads DSGVTQTPKHLITATGQRVTLRCSPRSGDLSVYWYQQSLDQGLQFLIQYYNGEERAKGNILERFSAQQFPDLHSELNLSSLELGDSALYFCASGGLNTEAFFGQGTRLTVV.